This TCR beta chain comes out of a study of blood T cells in healthy people across ages. Overall study findings and caveats: Strong correlation existed between TCR beta diversity and naive T cell percentage. Roughly linear age-related decline in beta diversity appeared, significant by age 40.

With a J-beta primer mix and a sample-barcoded 5' primer, a second PCR ran roughly 6 to 12 cycles. TCRdb ran MiXCR on the 5' RACE reads and lists one entry per CDR3 protein. The sample contains over 750,000 distinct CDR3 sequences, 25% of which appear only once. A note on this clonotype: Its specificity is unknown.

Germline assignment: CDR1 SQVTM and CDR2 ANQGSEA. The length of the CDR3 is 13 residues. The sample was also linked to a second study, of T cells of mothers and their children. As that report states: Related pairs of mothers and children showed slightly higher, non-significant overlap versus unrelated pairs.

Material: blood. The genes are TRBV29-1 and TRBJ2-1; the D gene is possibly TRBD2 (5 bases). The DNA end is more similar to TRBJ2-5, so the J call may be wrong. This clonotype was sampled from a boy aged 10-17 years in good health. The CDR3 protein is CSVEKREPETQYF. CDR3 bases: TGCAGCGTTGAAAAGAGGGAGCCAGAGACCCAGTACTTC.